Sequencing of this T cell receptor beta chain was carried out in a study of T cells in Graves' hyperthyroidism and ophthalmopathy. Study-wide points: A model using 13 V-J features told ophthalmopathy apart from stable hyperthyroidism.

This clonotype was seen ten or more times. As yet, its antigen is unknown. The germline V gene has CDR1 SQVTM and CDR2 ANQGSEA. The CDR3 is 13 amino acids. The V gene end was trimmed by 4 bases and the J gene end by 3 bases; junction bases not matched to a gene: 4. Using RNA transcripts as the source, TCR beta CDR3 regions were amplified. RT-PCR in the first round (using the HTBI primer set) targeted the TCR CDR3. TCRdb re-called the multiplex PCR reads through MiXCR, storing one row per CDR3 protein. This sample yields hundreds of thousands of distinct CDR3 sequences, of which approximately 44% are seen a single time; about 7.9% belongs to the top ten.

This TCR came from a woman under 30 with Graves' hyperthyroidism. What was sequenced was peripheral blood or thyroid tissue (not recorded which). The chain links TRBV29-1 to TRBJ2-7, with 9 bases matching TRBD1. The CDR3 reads CSVVWDRDYEQYF. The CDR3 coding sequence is TGCAGCGTTGTCTGGGACAGGGACTACGAGCAGTACTTC.